These T cell receptor beta chains were read from a single sample in a study of blood T cell repertoires in COVID-19. Data came from immunoSEQ multiplex PCR; TCRdb stores just in-frame clones and leaves some out. The profile shows about 130,000 clones, around four fifths of them singletons. Sequenced: peripheral blood. These receptors were collected from a man in his forties or fifties with active or convalescent COVID-19. Each CDR3 is given with its conserved first and last residue. Each record gives: D gene, clone size, V gene, J gene, CDR3 DNA, CDR3 protein. D genes are given only for firm matches. Rows may omit the clone size; those that give it use once, few, many or a size class.

d_gene: TRBD2; abundance: -; v_gene: TRBV15; j_gene: TRBJ2-3; CDR3nt: TGTGCCACCAGCAGCGCTAGCGGGGGGGCCGCTGGAGATACGCAGTATTTT; CDR3aa: CATSSASGGAAGDTQYF
d_gene: TRBD1; abundance: -; v_gene: TRBV6-5; j_gene: TRBJ2-2; CDR3nt: TGTGCCATGAGACAGGGTGCCGGGGAGCTGTTTTTT; CDR3aa: CAMRQGAGELFF
d_gene: -; abundance: once; v_gene: TRBV19; j_gene: TRBJ2-1; CDR3nt: TGTGCCAGTAGTATAGACCAGGCCCGAAACTCCAATGAGCAGTTCTTC; CDR3aa: CASSIDQARNSNEQFF
d_gene: TRBD2; abundance: -; v_gene: TRBV12-5; j_gene: TRBJ2-3; CDR3nt: TGTGCTAGTGGTTTGGATAGCGGGGGCACAGATACGCAGTATTTT; CDR3aa: CASGLDSGGTDTQYF
d_gene: -; abundance: -; v_gene: TRBV5-4; j_gene: TRBJ1-1; CDR3nt: TGTGCCAGCAGCTTAAAGCTGAAGAACACTGAAGCTTTCTTT; CDR3aa: CASSLKLKNTEAFF
d_gene: TRBD1; abundance: -; v_gene: TRBV4-2; j_gene: TRBJ1-5; CDR3nt: TGTGCCAGCAGCCAAGAGCGACAGGGTAGCAATCAGCCCCAGCATTTT; CDR3aa: CASSQERQGSNQPQHF
d_gene: -; abundance: few; v_gene: TRBV12-3/TRBV12-4; j_gene: TRBJ1-2; CDR3nt: TGTGCCAGCACCGAGACAGCGGGGTACACCTTC; CDR3aa: CASTETAGYTF
d_gene: -; abundance: -; v_gene: TRBV12-5; j_gene: TRBJ2-5; CDR3nt: TGTGCTAGTGGTTCCTCTCTGGGAGCCGGGGAGACCCAGTACTTC; CDR3aa: CASGSSLGAGETQYF
d_gene: TRBD2; abundance: once; v_gene: TRBV7-6; j_gene: TRBJ2-2; CDR3nt: TGTGCCAGCAGCTCCTCAGCGGGGGGGTCTTCCGGGGAGCTGTTTTTT; CDR3aa: CASSSSAGGSSGELFF
d_gene: -; abundance: -; v_gene: TRBV3-1/TRBV3-2; j_gene: TRBJ1-1; CDR3nt: TGTGCCAGCAGCCGTACAAGAAACACTGAAGCTTTCTTT; CDR3aa: CASSRTRNTEAFF
d_gene: TRBD2; abundance: -; v_gene: TRBV5-1; j_gene: TRBJ2-7; CDR3nt: TGCGCCAGCAGCTTGGCCCGGCTAGCGGGGACCTCCTACGAGCAGTACTTC; CDR3aa: CASSLARLAGTSYEQYF
d_gene: TRBD2; abundance: -; v_gene: TRBV5-4; j_gene: TRBJ2-3; CDR3nt: TGTGCCAGCAGCCCCGGGACTAGCGGGGGGACAGGCACAGATACGCAGTATTTT; CDR3aa: CASSPGTSGGTGTDTQYF
d_gene: -; abundance: -; v_gene: TRBV7-2; j_gene: TRBJ2-7; CDR3nt: TGTGCCAGCAGCCTAGACTCCCCTGGGCAGTACTTC; CDR3aa: CASSLDSPGQYF
d_gene: -; abundance: medium-sized; v_gene: TRBV7-2; j_gene: TRBJ1-3; CDR3nt: TGTGCCAGCCTTACCGGGACTAGAAACACCATATATTTT; CDR3aa: CASLTGTRNTIYF
d_gene: -; abundance: -; v_gene: TRBV4-1; j_gene: TRBJ1-3; CDR3nt: TGCGCCAGCAGAGAAGCTTTTGCGACAGGTACAAGCTCTGGAAACACCATATATTTT; CDR3aa: CASREAFATGTSSGNTIYF